The following is a T cell receptor beta chain sequence with its context. Its cognate antigen is unknown. This CDR3 has 14 residues. CDR1 and CDR2 from the germline V gene are MNHEY and SMNVEV (reference sequence). The V gene lost 5 bases and the J gene lost 5 bases, with 15 bases spanning the gap. These data are taken from a study of Graves' ophthalmopathy and Graves' hyperthyroidism. General study results and limits: Progression of ophthalmopathy was predicted by the model with 70% to 71% sensitivity and 72% to 85% specificity.

Amplification of the TCR beta CDR3 regions used RNA transcripts (as template). HTBI primers served in a first-round RT-PCR, which a second-round multiplex PCR followed. One entry per CDR3 protein results from TCRdb running MiXCR on the multiplex PCR reads. The sample has around 470,000 distinct CDR3 sequences, approximately 15% seen once. Other autoimmune diseases, uncontrolled infections, pregnancy or lactation led to the exclusion of patients. The V call is TRBV27, the J call TRBJ1-2; a possible D gene is TRBD1 (6 bases). Specimen: blood. This clonotype originated in a young woman with Graves' ophthalmopathy. The CDR3 loop reads CASSPLDSTYGYTF. CDR3 in DNA: TGTGCCAGCAGTCCCCTGGACAGCACTTATGGCTACACCTTC.